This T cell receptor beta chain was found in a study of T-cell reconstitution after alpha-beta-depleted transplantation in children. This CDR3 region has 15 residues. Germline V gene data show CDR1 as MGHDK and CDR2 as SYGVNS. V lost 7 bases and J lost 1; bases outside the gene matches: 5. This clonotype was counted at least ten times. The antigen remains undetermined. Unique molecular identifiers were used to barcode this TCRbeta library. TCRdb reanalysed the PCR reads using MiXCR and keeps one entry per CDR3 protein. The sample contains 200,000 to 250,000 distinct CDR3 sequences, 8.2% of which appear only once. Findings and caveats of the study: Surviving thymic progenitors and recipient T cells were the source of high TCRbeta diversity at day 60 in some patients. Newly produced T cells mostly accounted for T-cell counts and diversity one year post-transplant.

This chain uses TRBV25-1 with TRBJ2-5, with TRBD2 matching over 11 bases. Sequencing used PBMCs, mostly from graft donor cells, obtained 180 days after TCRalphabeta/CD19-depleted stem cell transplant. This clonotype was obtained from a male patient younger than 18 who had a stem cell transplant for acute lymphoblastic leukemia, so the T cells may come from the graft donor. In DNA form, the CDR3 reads TGTGCCAGCACCTCTAGCGGGGGGCCCCAAGAGACCCAGTACTTC. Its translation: CASTSSGGPQETQYF.